This TCR beta chain was documented in a study of blood T cell repertoires in COVID-19. About the study: Acute and convalescent COVID-19 samples came from the United States, Italy and Spain. In each case, the material was cDNA or gDNA derived from T cells, B-cell-depleted T cells, or PBMCs.

Original processing notes: Amplified reference gene primers provided the basis for estimating nucleated cell counts. Sequenced by immunoSEQ multiplex PCR; TCRdb stores in-frame clones only, minus some. V and J calls and clone size are copied from that table; D and trimming were computed from the DNA. Among approximately 130,000 clones listed, more than 80% were seen once. This CDR3 is 14 amino acids long. The V end lost 5 bases, the J end lost 5 bases, and 10 bases lay between the germline ends. Germline values: CDR1 SEHNR, CDR2 FQNEAQ (reference sequence). What was sequenced was peripheral blood. V is TRBV7-9 and J is TRBJ1-6; maybe TRBD1 (6 bases). The receptor was isolated from a human donor in a cohort sampled during active COVID-19. The DNA of the CDR3 is TGTGCCAGCAGCCTAACAGGGAATAATTCACCCCTCCACTTT. It specifies CASSLTGNNSPLHF.